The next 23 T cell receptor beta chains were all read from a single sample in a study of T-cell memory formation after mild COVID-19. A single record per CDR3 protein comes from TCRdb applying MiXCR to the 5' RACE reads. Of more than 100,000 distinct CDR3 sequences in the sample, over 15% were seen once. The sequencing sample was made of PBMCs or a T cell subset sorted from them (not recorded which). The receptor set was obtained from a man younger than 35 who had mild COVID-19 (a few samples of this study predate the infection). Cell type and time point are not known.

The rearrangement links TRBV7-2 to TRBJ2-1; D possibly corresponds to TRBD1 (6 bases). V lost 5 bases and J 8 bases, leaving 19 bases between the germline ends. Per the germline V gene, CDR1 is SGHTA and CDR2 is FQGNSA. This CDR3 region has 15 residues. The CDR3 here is CASSPRIQGAHEQFF. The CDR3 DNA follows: TGTGCCAGCAGCCCCCGCATACAGGGAGCTCATGAGCAGTTCTTC.

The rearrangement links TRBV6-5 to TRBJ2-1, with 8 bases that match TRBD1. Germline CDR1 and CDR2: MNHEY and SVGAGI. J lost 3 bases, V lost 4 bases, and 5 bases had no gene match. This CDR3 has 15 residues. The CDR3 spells CASSFSGTGYNEQFF. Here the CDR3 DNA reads TGTGCCAGCAGTTTCTCCGGGACAGGCTACAATGAGCAGTTCTTC.

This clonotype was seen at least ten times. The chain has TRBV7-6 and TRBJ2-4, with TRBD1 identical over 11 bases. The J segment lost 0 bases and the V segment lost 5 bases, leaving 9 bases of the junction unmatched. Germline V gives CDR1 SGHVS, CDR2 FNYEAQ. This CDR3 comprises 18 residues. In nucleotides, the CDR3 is TGTGCCAGCAGCCTCCGGACAGGGGGCTCCCGAGCCAAAAACATTCAGTACTTC. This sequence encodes CASSLRTGGSRAKNIQYF.

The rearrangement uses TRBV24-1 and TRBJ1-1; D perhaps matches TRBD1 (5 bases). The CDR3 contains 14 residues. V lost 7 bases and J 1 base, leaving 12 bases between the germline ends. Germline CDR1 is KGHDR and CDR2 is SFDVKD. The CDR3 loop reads CATRGTGGNTEAFF. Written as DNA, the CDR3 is TGTGCCACCAGGGGCACCGGGGGGAACACTGAAGCTTTCTTT.

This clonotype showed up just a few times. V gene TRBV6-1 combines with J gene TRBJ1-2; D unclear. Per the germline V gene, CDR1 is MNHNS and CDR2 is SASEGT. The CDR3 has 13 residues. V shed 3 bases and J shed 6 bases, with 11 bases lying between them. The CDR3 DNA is TGTGCCAGCAGTGATTCCTGGGTACATGGCTACACCTTC. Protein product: CASSDSWVHGYTF.

CDR3 in amino acids: CAISPTGNYEQYV. The DNA of the CDR3 is TGTGCCATCAGTCCGACAGGAAACTACGAGCAGTACGTC. This chain uses TRBV10-3 with TRBJ2-7; D might be TRBD1 (6 bases). Trimming took 5 bases from V and 3 from J, leaving 11 bases between them. The CDR3 length is 13 residues. The germline V gene has CDR1 ENHRY and CDR2 SYGVKD.

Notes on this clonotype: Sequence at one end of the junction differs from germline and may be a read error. CDR3 sequence: CSSSLRGGNQPQHF. The CDR3 bases are TGCTCCAGCAGCTTGAGGGGCGGCAATCAGCCCCAGCATTTT. The chain uses TRBV5-1 and TRBJ1-5; weak D call: TRBD1 (5 bases). The CDR3 covers 14 residues. CDR1 is SGHRS and CDR2 is YFSETQ in the germline V gene.

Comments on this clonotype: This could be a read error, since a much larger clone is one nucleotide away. The CDR3 DNA is TGCGCCAGCAGCCTCTGGGGTCGCACAGATACGCAGTATTTT. Translation: CASSLWGRTDTQYF. The V and J genes are TRBV5-1 and TRBJ2-3; D remains ambiguous. CDR3 length: 14 amino acids. The V and J ends lost 4 bases and 1 base respectively, with 10 bases between them. The germline V gene encodes CDR1 SGHRS and CDR2 YFSETQ.

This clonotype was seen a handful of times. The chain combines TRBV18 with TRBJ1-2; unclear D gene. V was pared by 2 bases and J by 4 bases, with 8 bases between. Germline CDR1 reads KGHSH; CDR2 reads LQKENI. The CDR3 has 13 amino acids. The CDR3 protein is CASSPEGSYGYTF. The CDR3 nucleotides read TGTGCCAGCTCACCAGAAGGGTCCTATGGCTACACCTTC. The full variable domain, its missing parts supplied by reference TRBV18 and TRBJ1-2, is NAGVMQNPRHLVRRRGQEARLRCSPMKGHSHVYWYRQLPEEGLKFMVYLQKENIIDESGMPKERFSAEFPKEGPSILRIQQVVRGDSAAYFCASSPEGSYGYTFGSGTRLTVV.

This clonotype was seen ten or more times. CDR3 protein: CASSHYTTGANVLTF. The CDR3 region has the DNA TGTGCCAGCAGCCATTACACTACTGGGGCCAACGTCCTGACTTTC. The gene calls are TRBV27 and TRBJ2-6, with D hard to call. The CDR3 has 15 amino acids. With 6 bases removed from V and 2 bases from J, the gap between germline ends came to 11 bases. Germline V gives CDR1 MNHEY, CDR2 SMNVEV (reference sequence).

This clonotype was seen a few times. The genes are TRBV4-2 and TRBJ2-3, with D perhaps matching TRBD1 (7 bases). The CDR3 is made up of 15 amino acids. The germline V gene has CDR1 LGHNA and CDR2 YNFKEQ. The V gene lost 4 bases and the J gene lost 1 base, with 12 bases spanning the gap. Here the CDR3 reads CASSPGGLRTDTQYF. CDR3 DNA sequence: TGTGCCAGCAGCCCAGGGGGGTTACGCACAGATACGCAGTATTTT.

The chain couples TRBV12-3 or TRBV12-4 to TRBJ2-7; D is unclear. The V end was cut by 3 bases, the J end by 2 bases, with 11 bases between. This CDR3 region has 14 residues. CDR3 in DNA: TGTGCCAGCAGTTTGTCGGACGGAACCTACGAGCAGTACTTC. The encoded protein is CASSLSDGTYEQYF.

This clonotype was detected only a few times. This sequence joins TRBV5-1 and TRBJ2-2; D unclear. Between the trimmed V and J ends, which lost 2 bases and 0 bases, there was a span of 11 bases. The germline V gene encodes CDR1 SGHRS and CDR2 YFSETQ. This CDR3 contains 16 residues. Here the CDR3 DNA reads TGCGCCAGCAGCTTCCCAGTCGCTTCGAACACCGGGGAGCTGTTTTTT. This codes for CASSFPVASNTGELFF. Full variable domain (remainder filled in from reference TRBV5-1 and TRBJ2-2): KAGVTQTPRYLIKTRGQQVTLSCSPISGHRSVSWYQQTPGQGLQFLFEYFSETQRNKGNFPGRFSGRQFSNSRSEMNVSTLELGDSALYLCASSFPVASNTGELFFGEGSRLTVL.

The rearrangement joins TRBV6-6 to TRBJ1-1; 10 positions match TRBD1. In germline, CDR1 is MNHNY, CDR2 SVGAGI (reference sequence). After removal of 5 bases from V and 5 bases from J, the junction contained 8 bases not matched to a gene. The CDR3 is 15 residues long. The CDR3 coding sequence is TGTGCCAGCAGTAAGACGACAGGGGGCCGTACTGAAGCTTTCTTT. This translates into CASSKTTGGRTEAFF.

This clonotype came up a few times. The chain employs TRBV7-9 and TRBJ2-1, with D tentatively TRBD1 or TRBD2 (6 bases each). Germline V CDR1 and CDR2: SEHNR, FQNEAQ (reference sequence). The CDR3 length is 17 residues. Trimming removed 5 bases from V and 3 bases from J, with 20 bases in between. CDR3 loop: CASSVGNGRGGYNEQFF. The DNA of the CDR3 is TGTGCCAGCAGCGTGGGGAATGGCAGGGGAGGCTACAATGAGCAGTTCTTC.

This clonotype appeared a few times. CDR3: CASSLRQGVVGAFF. In DNA form, the CDR3 reads TGTGCCAGCAGCCTTAGACAGGGCGTCGTGGGAGCTTTCTTT. The rearrangement uses TRBV11-2 and TRBJ1-1; TRBD1 agrees at 7 bases. V shed 5 bases, J shed 10 bases, and the junction held 13 bases outside the gene matches. The length of the CDR3 is 14 residues. Germline V gene sequence: CDR1 SGHAT, CDR2 FQNNGV.

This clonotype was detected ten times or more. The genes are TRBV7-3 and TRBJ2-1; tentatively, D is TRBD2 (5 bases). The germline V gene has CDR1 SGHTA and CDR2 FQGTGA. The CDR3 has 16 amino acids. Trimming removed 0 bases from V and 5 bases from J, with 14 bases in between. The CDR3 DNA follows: TGTGCCAGCAGCTTAACGAGAGGGCCCACTAACAATGAGCAGTTCTTC. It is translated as CASSLTRGPTNNEQFF.

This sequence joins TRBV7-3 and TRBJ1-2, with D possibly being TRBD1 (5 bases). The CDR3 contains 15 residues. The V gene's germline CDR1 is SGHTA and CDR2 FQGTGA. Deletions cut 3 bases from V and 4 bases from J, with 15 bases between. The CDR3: CASSFTSGAVYGYTF. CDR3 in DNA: TGTGCCAGCAGCTTCACTTCCGGGGCTGTCTATGGCTACACCTTC.

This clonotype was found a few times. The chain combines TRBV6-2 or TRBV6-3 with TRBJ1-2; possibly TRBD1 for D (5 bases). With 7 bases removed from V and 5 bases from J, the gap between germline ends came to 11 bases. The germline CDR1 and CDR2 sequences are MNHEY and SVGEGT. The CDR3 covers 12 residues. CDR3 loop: CASKQSGYGYTF. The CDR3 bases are TGTGCCAGCAAGCAATCAGGGTATGGCTACACCTTC.

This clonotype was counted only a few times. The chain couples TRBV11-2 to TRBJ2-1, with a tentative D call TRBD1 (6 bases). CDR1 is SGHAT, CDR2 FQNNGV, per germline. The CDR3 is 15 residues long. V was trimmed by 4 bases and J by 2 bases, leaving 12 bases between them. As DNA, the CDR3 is TGTGCCAGCAGCTCGACCAGGGGAGCCTACAATGAGCAGTTCTTC. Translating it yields CASSSTRGAYNEQFF.

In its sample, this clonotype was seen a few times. The CDR3 nucleotides read TGTGCCAGCAGCTTACAGGGGATTGGCAATGAGCAGTTCTTC. Amino acids: CASSLQGIGNEQFF. The rearrangement joins TRBV7-2 to TRBJ2-1; D is perhaps TRBD1 (6 bases). V shed 2 bases and J shed 6 bases, with 11 bases lying between them. The CDR3 totals 14 residues. Germline V gene sequence: CDR1 SGHTA, CDR2 FQGNSA.

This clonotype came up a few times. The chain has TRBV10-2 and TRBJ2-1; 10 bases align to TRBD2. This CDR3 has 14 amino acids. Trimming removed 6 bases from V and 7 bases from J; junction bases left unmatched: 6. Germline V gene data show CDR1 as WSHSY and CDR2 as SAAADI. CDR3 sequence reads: CASRGLAESNEQFF. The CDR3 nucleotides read TGCGCCAGCAGAGGACTAGCGGAGAGTAATGAGCAGTTCTTC.

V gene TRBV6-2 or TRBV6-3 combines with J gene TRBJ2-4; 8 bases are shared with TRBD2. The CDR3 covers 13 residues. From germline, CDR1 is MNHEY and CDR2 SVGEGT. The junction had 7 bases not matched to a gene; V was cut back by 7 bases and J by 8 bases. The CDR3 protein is CASTSGLGDIQYF. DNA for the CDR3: TGTGCCAGCACCTCGGGACTAGGGGACATTCAGTACTTC.